These 12 T cell receptor beta chains came from one sample sequenced in a study of T-cell reconstitution after alpha-beta-depleted transplantation in children. Unique molecular identifiers featured in how the TCRbeta library was prepared. TCRdb analysed the PCR reads with MiXCR anew, one entry per CDR3 protein. The table includes approximately 650,000 distinct CDR3 sequences, approximately 14% detected once. The sequencing used PBMCs, collected before TCRalphabeta/CD19-depleted stem cell transplant. The receptors originated from a girl aged 2-9 years with congenital amegakaryocytic thrombocytopenia, due to receive a stem cell transplant.

This clonotype has at least ten counts. This sequence joins TRBV20-1 and TRBJ2-3; possible D gene TRBD2, 5 bases. The germline V gene has CDR1 DFQATT and CDR2 SNEGSKA (reference sequence). Trimming removed 6 bases at V and 0 bases at J, with 16 bases between. CDR3 length: 15 residues. CDR3 coding DNA: TGCAGTGCGGACGGAACGGGGTCTAGCACAGATACGCAGTATTTT. Translating it yields CSADGTGSSTDTQYF.

In the case of this clonotype: The conserved phenylalanine or tryptophan normally closing the CDR3 is absent here, so this likely arose from a read error. This CDR3 is CASSSGVGNSYNEQFS. The CDR3 nucleotides read TGCGCCAGCAGCTCGGGGGTCGGAAACTCCTACAATGAGCAGTTCTCC. V is TRBV5-1 and J is TRBJ2-1; the D gene is possibly TRBD2 (6 bases). The germline V gene has CDR1 SGHRS and CDR2 YFSETQ. The CDR3 length is 16 residues. Trimming took off 3 bases at V and 0 bases at J, with 13 bases between the two ends.

This clonotype was seen more than once but under ten times. V is TRBV19 and J is TRBJ2-1; a weak D match, TRBD2 (5 bases). CDR1 is LNHDA and CDR2 is SQIVND in the germline V gene (reference sequence). V was clipped by 5 bases and J by 1 base, with 12 bases between them. The CDR3 contains 15 residues. The CDR3 sequence: CASSAQRLSYNEQFF. The CDR3 region has the DNA TGTGCCAGTAGTGCACAGCGGCTTTCCTACAATGAGCAGTTCTTC.

This clonotype was counted a single time. CDR3 nucleotides: TGTGCCAGTAGTATACCCGGTGCGGGAGGGAAGTCCTACAATGAGCAGTTCTTC. This encodes CASSIPGAGGKSYNEQFF. The chain uses TRBV19 and TRBJ2-1; 9 bases agree with TRBD2. Germline V gene lookup returns CDR1 LNHDA and CDR2 SQIVND (reference sequence). The CDR3 sequence is 18 residues long. After removal of 2 bases from V and 1 base from J, the junction contained 9 bases not matched to a gene.

This clonotype was detected many times. This CDR3 is CSAPDYGYTF. The CDR3 DNA sequence: TGCAGCGCTCCCGACTATGGCTACACCTTC. The chain carries TRBV29-1 and TRBJ1-2; D not certain. CDR1 and CDR2 from the germline V gene are SQVTM and ANQGSEA. This CDR3 comprises 10 residues. V was shortened by 7 bases and J by 3 bases, with 6 bases between the two germline ends.

This clonotype was recorded a few times. This chain joins TRBV13 and TRBJ2-2; the D gene is possibly TRBD1 (6 bases). The V and J ends lost 3 bases and 0 bases respectively, with 8 bases between them. CDR3 length: 15 amino acids. Germline V CDR1 and CDR2: PRHDT, FYEKMQ (reference sequence). In DNA form, the CDR3 reads TGTGCCAGCAGCTTTAGACAGGCGAACACCGGGGAGCTGTTTTTT. It specifies CASSFRQANTGELFF. The variable domain in full, with the rest retrieved from reference TRBV13 and TRBJ2-2, is AAGVIQSPRHLIKEKRETATLKCYPIPRHDTVYWYQQGPGQDPQFLISFYEKMQSDKGSIPDRFSAQQFSDYHSELNMSSLELGDSALYFCASSFRQANTGELFFGEGSRLTVL.

This clonotype was seen repeatedly, ten times or more. The rearrangement uses TRBV5-1 and TRBJ2-3, with 11 nucleotides matching TRBD2. Germline-derived CDR1 and CDR2 are SGHRS and YFSETQ. This CDR3 is built from 15 residues. The ends lost 4 bases at V and 3 bases at J; junction bases unmatched: 4. The CDR3 region has the DNA TGCGCCAGCAGCGGTAGCGGGAGGGGAACAGATACGCAGTATTTT. It yields the protein CASSGSGRGTDTQYF.

The chain joins TRBV5-1 to TRBJ1-1, with D uncertain. Looked up from germline, CDR1 is SGHRS and CDR2 is YFSETQ. The length of the CDR3 is 12 residues. Trimming stripped 1 base from V and 4 bases from J, with 5 bases between. The CDR3 sequence: CASSLNRTEAFF. In DNA form, the CDR3 reads TGCGCCAGCAGCTTGAACCGCACTGAAGCTTTCTTT.

This clonotype has more than one count but fewer than ten. The rearrangement links TRBV5-1 to TRBJ2-1; 11 bases map to TRBD2. J gave up 8 bases and V 3 bases, and 10 bases lay outside the gene matches. The CDR3 extends over 16 amino acids. Looked up from germline, CDR1 is SGHRS and CDR2 is YFSETQ. The CDR3 DNA sequence: TGCGCCAGCAGCTCTCTACTAGCGGGAGTGTTCGATGAGCAGTTCTTC. Its translation: CASSSLLAGVFDEQFF.

The J gene is TRBJ2-7, the V gene TRBV5-1; 12 bases fit TRBD2. V trimming: 4 bases; J trimming: 8 bases; junction bases outside the gene matches: 10. CDR1 is SGHRS and CDR2 is YFSETQ in the germline V gene. CDR3 length: 15 residues. The CDR3 sequence: CASSLRLAGANKQYF. CDR3 bases: TGCGCCAGCAGCCTCAGACTAGCGGGAGCGAATAAGCAGTACTTC.

The rearrangement uses TRBV10-2 and TRBJ2-3, with 9 bases lining up with TRBD2. After removal of 2 bases from V and 8 bases from J, the junction contained 8 bases not matched to a gene. Per germline, CDR1 WSHSY and CDR2 SAAADI. The CDR3 is 15 amino acids. CDR3 sequence reads: CASSELPSGDLTQYF. Written as DNA, the CDR3 is TGCGCCAGCAGTGAGCTCCCTAGCGGGGACCTTACGCAGTATTTT.

This clonotype was observed at least ten times. This is likely a read error, given that the CDR3 carries no conserved phenylalanine or tryptophan at its end. The limits of the CDR3 on the DNA are not certain, so only TCRdb's listed CDR3 is given. The chain has TRBV12-3 or TRBV12-4 and TRBJ2-1; the table gives TRBD2 as D, unverified against the DNA. The CDR3 adds up to 8 amino acids, both ends counted. The CDR3 protein is CASSSTRE.